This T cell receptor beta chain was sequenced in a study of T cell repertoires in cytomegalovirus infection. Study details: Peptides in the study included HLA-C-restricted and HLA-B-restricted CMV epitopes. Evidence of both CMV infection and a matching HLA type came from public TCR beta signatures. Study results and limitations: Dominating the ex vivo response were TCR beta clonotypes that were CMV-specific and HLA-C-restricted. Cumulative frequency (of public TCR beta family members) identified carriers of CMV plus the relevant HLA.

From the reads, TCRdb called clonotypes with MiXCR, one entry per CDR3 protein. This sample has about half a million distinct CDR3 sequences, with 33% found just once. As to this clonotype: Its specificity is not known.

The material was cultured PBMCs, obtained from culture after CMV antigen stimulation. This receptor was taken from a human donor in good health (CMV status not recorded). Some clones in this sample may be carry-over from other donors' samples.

CDR3 sequence: CASSLVVTGTDTQYF. The CDR3 nucleotides read TGTGCCAGCAGTTTAGTAGTGACAGGGACAGATACGCAGTATTTT. The chain carries TRBV27 and TRBJ2-3; 7 nucleotides line up with TRBD1. Looked up from germline, CDR1 is MNHEY and CDR2 is SMNVEV (reference sequence). CDR3 size: 15 residues. J lost 3 bases, V lost 2 bases, and 5 bases had no gene match.